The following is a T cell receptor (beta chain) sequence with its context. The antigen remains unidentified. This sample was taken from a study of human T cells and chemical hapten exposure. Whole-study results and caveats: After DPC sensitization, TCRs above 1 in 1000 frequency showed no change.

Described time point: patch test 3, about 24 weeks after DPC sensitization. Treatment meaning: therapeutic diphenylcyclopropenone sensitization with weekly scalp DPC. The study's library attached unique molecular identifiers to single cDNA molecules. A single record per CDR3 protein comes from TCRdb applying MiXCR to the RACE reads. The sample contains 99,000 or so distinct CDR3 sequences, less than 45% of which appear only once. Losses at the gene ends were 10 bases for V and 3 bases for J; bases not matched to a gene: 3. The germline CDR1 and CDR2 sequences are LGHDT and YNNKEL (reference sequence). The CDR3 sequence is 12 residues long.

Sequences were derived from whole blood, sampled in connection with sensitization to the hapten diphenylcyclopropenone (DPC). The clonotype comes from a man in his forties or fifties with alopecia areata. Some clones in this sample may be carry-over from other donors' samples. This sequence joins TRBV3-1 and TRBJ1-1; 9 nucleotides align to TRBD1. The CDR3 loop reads CATRDRDTEAFF. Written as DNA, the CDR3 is TGTGCCACCCGGGACAGGGACACTGAAGCTTTCTTT.